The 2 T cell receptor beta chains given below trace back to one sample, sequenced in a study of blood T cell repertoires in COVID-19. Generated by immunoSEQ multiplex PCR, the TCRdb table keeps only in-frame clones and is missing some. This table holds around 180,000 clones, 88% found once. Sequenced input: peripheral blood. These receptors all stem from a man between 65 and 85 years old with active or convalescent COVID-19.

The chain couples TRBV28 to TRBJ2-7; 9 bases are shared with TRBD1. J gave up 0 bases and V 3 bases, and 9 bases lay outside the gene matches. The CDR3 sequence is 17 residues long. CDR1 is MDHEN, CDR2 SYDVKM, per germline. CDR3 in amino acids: CASSFKMRDRDSYEQYF. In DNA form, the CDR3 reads TGTGCCAGCAGTTTTAAGATGAGGGACAGGGACTCCTACGAGCAGTACTTC.

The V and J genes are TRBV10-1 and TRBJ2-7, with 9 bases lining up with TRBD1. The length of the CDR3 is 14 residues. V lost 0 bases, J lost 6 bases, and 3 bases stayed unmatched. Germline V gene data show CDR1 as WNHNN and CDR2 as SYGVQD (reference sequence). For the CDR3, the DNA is TGCGCCAGCAGTGAGTCGAGGACAGGGGCCGAGCAGTACTTC. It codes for CASSESRTGAEQYF.